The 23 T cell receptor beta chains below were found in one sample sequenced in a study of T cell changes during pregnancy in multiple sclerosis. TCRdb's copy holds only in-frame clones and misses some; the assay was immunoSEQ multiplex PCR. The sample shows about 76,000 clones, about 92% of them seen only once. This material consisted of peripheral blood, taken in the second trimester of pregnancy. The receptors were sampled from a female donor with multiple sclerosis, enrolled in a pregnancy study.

Here the CDR3 DNA reads TGTGCCAGCAGCCCTGGCATGGCTTTCACTGAAGCTTTCTTT. Translated: CASSPGMAFTEAFF. The rearrangement uses TRBV5-8 and TRBJ1-1, with D hard to call. CDR1 is SGHTS, CDR2 YDEGEE, per germline. Trimming left V 4 bases short and J 4 bases short, with 14 bases between. This CDR3 comprises 14 residues.

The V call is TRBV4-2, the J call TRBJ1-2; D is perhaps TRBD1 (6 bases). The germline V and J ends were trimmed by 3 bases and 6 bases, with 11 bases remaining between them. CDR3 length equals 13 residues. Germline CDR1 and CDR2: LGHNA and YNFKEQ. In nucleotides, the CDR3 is TGTGCCAGCAGCCACCCTGGACAGCATGGCTACACCTTC. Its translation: CASSHPGQHGYTF.

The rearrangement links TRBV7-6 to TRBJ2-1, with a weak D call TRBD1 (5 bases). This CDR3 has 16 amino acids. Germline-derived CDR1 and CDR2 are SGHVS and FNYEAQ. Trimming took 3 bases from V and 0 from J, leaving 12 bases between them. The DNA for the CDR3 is TGTGCCAGCAGCTTTTCGGTGCAGGGCTCCTACAATGAGCAGTTCTTC. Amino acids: CASSFSVQGSYNEQFF.

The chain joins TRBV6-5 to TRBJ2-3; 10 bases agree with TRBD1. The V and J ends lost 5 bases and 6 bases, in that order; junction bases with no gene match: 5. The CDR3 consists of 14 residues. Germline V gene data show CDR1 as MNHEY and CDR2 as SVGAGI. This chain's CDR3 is CASSHDRGRDTQYF. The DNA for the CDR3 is TGTGCCAGCAGTCATGACAGGGGGCGCGATACGCAGTATTTT.

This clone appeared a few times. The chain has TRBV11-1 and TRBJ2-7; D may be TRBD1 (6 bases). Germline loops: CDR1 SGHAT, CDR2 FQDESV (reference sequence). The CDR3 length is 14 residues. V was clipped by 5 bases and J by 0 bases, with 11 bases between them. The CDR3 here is CASSHTDSSYEQYF. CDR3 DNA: TGTGCCAGCAGCCACACGGACAGCTCCTACGAGCAGTACTTC.

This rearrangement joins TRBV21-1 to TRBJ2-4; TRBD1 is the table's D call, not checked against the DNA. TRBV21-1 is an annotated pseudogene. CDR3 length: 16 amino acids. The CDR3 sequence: CASSPRSGAPYDIQYF. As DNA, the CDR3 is TGTGCCAGCAGCCCGCGGTCAGGGGCCCCATATGACATTCAGTACTTC.

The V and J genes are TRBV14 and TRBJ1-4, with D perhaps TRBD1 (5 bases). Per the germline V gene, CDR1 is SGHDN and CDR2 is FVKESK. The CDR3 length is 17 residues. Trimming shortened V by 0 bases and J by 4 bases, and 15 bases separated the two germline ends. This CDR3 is CASSQEPARAFNEKLFF. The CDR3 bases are TGTGCCAGCAGCCAAGAGCCCGCCAGGGCATTTAATGAAAAACTGTTTTTT.

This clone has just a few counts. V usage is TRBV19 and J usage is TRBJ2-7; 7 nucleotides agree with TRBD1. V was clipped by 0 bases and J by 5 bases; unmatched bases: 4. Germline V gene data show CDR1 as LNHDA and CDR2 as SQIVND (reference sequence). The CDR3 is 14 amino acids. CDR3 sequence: CASSIEGRGNEQYF. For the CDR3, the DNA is TGTGCCAGTAGTATAGAAGGCAGGGGGAACGAGCAGTACTTC.

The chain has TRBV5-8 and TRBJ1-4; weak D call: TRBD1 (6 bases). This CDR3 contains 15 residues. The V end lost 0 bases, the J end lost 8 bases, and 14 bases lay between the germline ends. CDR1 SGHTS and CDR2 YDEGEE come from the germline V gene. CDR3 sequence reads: CASSLEGRGTEKLFF. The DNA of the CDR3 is TGTGCCAGCAGCTTGGAGGGCAGGGGTACCGAAAAACTGTTTTTT. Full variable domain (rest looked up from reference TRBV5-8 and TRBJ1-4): EAGVTQSPTHLIKTRGQQATLRCSPISGHTSVYWYQQALGLGLQFLLWYDEGEERNRGNFPPRFSGRQFPNYSSELNVNALELEDSALYLCASSLEGRGTEKLFFGSGTQLSVL.

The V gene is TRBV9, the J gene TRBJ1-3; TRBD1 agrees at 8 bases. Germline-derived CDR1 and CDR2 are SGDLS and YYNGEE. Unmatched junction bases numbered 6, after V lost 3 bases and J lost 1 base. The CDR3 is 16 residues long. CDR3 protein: CASSGTGLVSGNTIYF. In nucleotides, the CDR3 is TGTGCCAGCAGCGGGACAGGGCTCGTGTCTGGAAACACCATATATTTT.

The CDR3 DNA sequence: TGTGCCAGCAGCTCGAGACTAGCGGGGAACTTGCAGTACTTC. As protein: CASSSRLAGNLQYF. V usage is TRBV11-2 and J usage is TRBJ2-7; 11 bases are shared with TRBD2. Per the germline V gene, CDR1 is SGHAT and CDR2 is FQNNGV. V trimming: 4 bases; J trimming: 9 bases; junction bases outside the gene matches: 8. This CDR3 has 14 amino acids.

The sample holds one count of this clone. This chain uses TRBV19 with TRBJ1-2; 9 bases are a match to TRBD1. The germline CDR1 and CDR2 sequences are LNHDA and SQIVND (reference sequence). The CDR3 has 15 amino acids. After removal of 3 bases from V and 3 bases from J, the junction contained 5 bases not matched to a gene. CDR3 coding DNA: TGTGCCAGTAGTATTCTGGGACAGGGACACTATGGCTACACCTTC. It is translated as CASSILGQGHYGYTF.

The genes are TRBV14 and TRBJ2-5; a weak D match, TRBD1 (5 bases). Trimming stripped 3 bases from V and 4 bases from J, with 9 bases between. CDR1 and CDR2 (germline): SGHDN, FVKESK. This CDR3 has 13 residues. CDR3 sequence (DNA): TGTGCCAGCAGCCAGGCAGGGTCAGAGACCCAGTACTTC. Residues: CASSQAGSETQYF.

The CDR3 DNA is TGCAGTGCCTGGAACACCGGGGAGCTGTTTTTT. Its translation is CSAWNTGELFF. V gene TRBV20-1 combines with J gene TRBJ2-2; D gene unclear. The ends were cut back, 6 bases at V and 1 base at J, with 3 bases in the middle. Germline V gives CDR1 DFQATT, CDR2 SNEGSKA (reference sequence). The CDR3 runs 11 residues.

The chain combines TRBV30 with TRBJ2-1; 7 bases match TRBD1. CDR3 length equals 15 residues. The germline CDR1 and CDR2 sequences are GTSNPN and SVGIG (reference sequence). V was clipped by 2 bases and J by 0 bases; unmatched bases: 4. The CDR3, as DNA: TGTGCCTGGAGTCTGGGACAGAGCTCCTACAATGAGCAGTTCTTC. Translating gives CAWSLGQSSYNEQFF.

The CDR3, as DNA: TGTGCCAGCAGTTACTCGACGGGGGGATACGAGCAGTACTTC. This sequence encodes CASSYSTGGYEQYF. V usage is TRBV6-6 and J usage is TRBJ2-7; 7 bases fit TRBD2. CDR1 MNHNY and CDR2 SVGAGI come from the germline V gene (reference sequence). The CDR3 totals 14 residues. The trim removed 0 bases at V and 4 bases at J, leaving 3 bases unmatched.

This CDR3 is CASSPSLRGTSTDTQYF. DNA for the CDR3: TGTGCCAGCAGCCCCTCGCTAAGGGGTACTAGCACAGATACGCAGTATTTT. The V and J genes are TRBV5-6 and TRBJ2-3; possible D gene TRBD1, 5 bases. The CDR3 contains 17 residues. Germline V gene lookup returns CDR1 SGHDT and CDR2 YYEEEE. V gave up 4 bases and J gave up 0 bases, with 18 bases separating them.

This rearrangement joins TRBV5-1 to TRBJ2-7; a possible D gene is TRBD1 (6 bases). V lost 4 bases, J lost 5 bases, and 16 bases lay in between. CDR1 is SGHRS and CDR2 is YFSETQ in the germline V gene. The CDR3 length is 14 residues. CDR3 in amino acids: CASSQQGVRNEQYF. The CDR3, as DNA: TGCGCCAGCAGCCAACAGGGTGTGAGGAACGAGCAGTACTTC. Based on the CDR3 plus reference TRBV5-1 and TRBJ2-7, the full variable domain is KAGVTQTPRYLIKTRGQQVTLSCSPISGHRSVSWYQQTPGQGLQFLFEYFSETQRNKGNFPGRFSGRQFSNSRSEMNVSTLELGDSALYLCASSQQGVRNEQYFGPGTRLTVT.

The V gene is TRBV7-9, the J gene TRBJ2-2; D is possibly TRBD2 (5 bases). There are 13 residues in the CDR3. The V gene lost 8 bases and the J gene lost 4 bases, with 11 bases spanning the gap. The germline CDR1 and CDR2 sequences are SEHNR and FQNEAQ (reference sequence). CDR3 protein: CASFEGGTGELFF. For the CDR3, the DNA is TGTGCCAGCTTCGAGGGCGGCACCGGGGAGCTGTTTTTT.

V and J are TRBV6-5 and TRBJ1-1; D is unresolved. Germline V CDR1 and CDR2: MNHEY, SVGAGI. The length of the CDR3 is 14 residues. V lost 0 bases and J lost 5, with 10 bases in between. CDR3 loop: CASSYSGGLTEAFF. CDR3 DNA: TGTGCCAGCAGTTACTCGGGAGGGTTAACTGAAGCTTTCTTT.

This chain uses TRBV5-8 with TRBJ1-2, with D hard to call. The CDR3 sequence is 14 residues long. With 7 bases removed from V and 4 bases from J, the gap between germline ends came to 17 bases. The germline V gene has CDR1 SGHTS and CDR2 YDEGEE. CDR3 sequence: CASDPGLVGYGYTF. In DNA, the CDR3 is TGTGCCAGCGACCCTGGACTAGTCGGCTATGGCTACACCTTC.

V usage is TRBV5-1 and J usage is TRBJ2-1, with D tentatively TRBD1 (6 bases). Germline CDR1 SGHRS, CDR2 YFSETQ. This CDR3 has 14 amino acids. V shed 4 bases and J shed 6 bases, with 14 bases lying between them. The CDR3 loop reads CASSLRTALNEQFF. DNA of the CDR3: TGCGCCAGCAGCCTCCGGACAGCCCTCAATGAGCAGTTCTTC.

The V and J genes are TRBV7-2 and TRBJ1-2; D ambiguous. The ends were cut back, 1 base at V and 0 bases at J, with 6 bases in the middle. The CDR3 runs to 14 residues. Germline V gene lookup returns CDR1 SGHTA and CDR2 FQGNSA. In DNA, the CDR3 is TGTGCCAGCAGCTTAGACACTACTAACTATGGCTACACCTTC. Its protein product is CASSLDTTNYGYTF.